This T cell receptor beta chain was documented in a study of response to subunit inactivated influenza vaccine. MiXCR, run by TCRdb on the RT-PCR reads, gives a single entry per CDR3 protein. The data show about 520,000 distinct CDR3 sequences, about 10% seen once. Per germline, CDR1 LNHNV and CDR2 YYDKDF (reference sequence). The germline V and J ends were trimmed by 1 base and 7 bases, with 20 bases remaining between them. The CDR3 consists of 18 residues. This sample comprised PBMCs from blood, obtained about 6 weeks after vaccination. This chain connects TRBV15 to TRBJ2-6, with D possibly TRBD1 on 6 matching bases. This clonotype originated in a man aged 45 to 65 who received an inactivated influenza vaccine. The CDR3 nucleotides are TGTGCCACCAGCAGAGCCCGACAGGACTCTCTGCGAGCCAACGTCCTGACTTTC. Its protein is CATSRARQDSLRANVLTF.